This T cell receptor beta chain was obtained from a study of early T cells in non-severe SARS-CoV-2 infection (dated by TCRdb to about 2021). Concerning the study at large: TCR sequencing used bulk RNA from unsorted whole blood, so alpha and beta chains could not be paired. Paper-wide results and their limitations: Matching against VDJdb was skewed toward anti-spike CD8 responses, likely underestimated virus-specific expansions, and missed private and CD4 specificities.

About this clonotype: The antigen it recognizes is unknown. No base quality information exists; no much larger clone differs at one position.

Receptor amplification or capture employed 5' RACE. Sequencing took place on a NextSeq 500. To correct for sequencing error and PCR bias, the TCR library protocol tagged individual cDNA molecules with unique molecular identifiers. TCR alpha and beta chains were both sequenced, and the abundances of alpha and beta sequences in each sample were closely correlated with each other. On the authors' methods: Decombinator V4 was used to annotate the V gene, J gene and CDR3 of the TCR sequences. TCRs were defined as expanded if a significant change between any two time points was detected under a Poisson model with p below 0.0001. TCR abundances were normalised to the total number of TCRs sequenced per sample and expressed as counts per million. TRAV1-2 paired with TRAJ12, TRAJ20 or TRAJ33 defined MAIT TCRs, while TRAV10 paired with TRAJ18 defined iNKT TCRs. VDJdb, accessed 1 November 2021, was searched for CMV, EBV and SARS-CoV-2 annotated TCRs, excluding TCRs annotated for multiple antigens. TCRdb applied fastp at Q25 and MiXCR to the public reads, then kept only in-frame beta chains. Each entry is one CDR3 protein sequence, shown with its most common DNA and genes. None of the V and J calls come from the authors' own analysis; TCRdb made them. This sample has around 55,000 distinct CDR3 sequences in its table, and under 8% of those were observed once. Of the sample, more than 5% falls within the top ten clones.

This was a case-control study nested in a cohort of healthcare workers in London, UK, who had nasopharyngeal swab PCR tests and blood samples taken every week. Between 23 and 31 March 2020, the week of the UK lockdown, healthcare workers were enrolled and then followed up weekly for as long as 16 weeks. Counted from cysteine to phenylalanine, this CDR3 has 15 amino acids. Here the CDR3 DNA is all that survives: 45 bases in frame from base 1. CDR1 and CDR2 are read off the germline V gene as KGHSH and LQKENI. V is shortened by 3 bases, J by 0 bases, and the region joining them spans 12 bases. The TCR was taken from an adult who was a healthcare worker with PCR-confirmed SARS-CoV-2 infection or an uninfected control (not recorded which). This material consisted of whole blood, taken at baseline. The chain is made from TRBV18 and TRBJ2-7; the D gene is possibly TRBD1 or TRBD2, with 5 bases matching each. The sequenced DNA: TGTGCCAGCTCACCTGAGGGGCATCCCTCCTACGAGCAGTACTTC. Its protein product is CASSPEGHPSYEQYF.